This entry lists 8 T cell receptor beta chains sequenced from one sample in a study of shared clonotypes between healthy human individuals. TCRdb keeps only in-frame clones here, not all; method: immunoSEQ multiplex PCR. The table includes over a million clones, more than 75% detected once. Sequencing was performed on memory CD4+ T cells from PBMCs. Indicated subset: CD45RA-negative fraction. These receptors originate from a young man in good health. Some clones in this sample may be carry-over from other donors' samples.

The chain recombines TRBV28 with TRBJ2-1, with D unclear. CDR1 MDHEN and CDR2 SYDVKM come from the germline V gene. V dropped 2 bases and J dropped 4 bases, with 15 bases sitting between them. The length of the CDR3 is 16 residues. CDR3 sequence: CASSLNKGLRYNEQFF. CDR3 DNA: TGTGCCAGCAGTTTAAATAAGGGCCTCAGATACAATGAGCAGTTCTTC.

The rearrangement links TRBV6-5 to TRBJ2-7; perhaps TRBD1 as D (5 bases). The CDR3 covers 15 residues. Trimming took off 0 bases at V and 3 bases at J, with 12 bases between the two ends. CDR1 MNHEY and CDR2 SVGAGI come from the germline V gene. The CDR3 reads CASSYSGRVNYEQYF. CDR3 in DNA: TGTGCCAGCAGTTACTCGGGCAGGGTGAACTACGAGCAGTACTTC.

The rearrangement links TRBV9 to TRBJ2-2; D is possibly TRBD2 (6 bases). Germline CDR1 reads SGDLS; CDR2 reads YYNGEE. The length of the CDR3 is 14 residues. V gave up 4 bases and J gave up 6 bases, with 13 bases separating them. The CDR3 spells CASSKGLLSGELFF. CDR3 in DNA: TGTGCCAGCAGCAAGGGACTTTTATCCGGGGAGCTGTTTTTT. The whole variable domain, filled in from reference TRBV9 and TRBJ2-2, reads DSGVTQTPKHLITATGQRVTLRCSPRSGDLSVYWYQQSLDQGLQFLIQYYNGEERAKGNILERFSAQQFPDLHSELNLSSLELGDSALYFCASSKGLLSGELFFGEGSRLTVL.

This sequence joins TRBV7-2 and TRBJ2-5; no definite D call. The CDR3 spans 13 residues. Germline V gene sequence: CDR1 SGHTA, CDR2 FQGNSA. The V gene lost 3 bases and the J gene lost 9 bases, with 14 bases spanning the gap. Here the CDR3 DNA reads TGTGCCAGCAGCTTTGCCACAGAGCTACCCCAGTACTTC. This gives the protein CASSFATELPQYF.

The V call is TRBV7-8, the J call TRBJ2-7, with 8 bases aligning to TRBD1. J was trimmed by 7 bases and V by 5 bases; bases with no gene match: 7. The length of the CDR3 is 13 residues. The germline V gene encodes CDR1 SGHVS and CDR2 FQNEAQ. CDR3 DNA sequence: TGTGCCAGCAGCCTAGGGGGACAGGTTGAGCAGTACTTC. This sequence encodes CASSLGGQVEQYF.

The chain joins TRBV19 to TRBJ2-3, with TRBD1 matching 7 bases. The CDR3 is 14 residues long. J was trimmed by 4 bases and V by 3 bases; bases with no gene match: 4. Germline V gene data show CDR1 as LNHDA and CDR2 as SQIVND (reference sequence). CDR3 residues: CASSIEGAADTQYF. CDR3 nucleotide sequence: TGTGCCAGTAGTATTGAGGGGGCGGCAGATACGCAGTATTTT.

This chain links TRBV29-1 with TRBJ2-7; TRBD2 matches at 14 bases. Germline V lookup: CDR1 SQVTM, CDR2 ANQGSEA. With V trimmed by 6 bases and J by 7 bases, 8 bases remained unmatched. The CDR3 is 14 amino acids. The CDR3 spells CSVAGLAGGGEQYF. The CDR3 coding sequence is TGCAGCGTGGCCGGACTAGCGGGAGGCGGGGAGCAGTACTTC.

The CDR3 nucleotides read TGTGCCAGCAGGGGAGCCAAAAACATTCAGTACTTC. Translating gives CASRGAKNIQYF. The chain combines TRBV11-2 with TRBJ2-4; D is uncertain. The germline V and J ends were trimmed by 6 bases and 0 bases, with 3 bases remaining between them. The CDR3 spans 12 residues. CDR1 and CDR2 from the germline V gene are SGHAT and FQNNGV.